A single sample is the source of the 13 T cell receptor beta chains below, sequenced in a study of blood T cells in healthy people across ages. Primed by a sample-barcoded 5' primer and a J-beta primer mix, a second PCR proceeded for about 7 to 12 cycles. Each CDR3 protein gets one entry after TCRdb re-called the 5' RACE reads with MiXCR. Here the sample spans approximately 1,700,000 distinct CDR3 sequences, 30% to 40% being singletons. The sequenced sample consisted of blood. The receptors come from a human donor in good health.

The V gene is TRBV12-3 or TRBV12-4, the J gene TRBJ2-5; D gene unclear. V was trimmed by 6 bases and J by 4 bases, leaving 9 bases between them. The CDR3 sequence is 12 residues long. This chain's CDR3 is CASRGSGETQYF. In DNA form, the CDR3 reads TGTGCCAGCAGGGGAAGTGGAGAGACCCAGTACTTC.

The CDR3 nucleotides read TGTGCCAGCAGCTCCACCACGACAGGGAATCAGCCCCAGCATTTT. Translation: CASSSTTTGNQPQHF. The chain couples TRBV7-9 to TRBJ1-5; 7 positions match TRBD1. The junction had 7 bases not matched to a gene; V was cut back by 4 bases and J by 4 bases. This CDR3 comprises 15 residues. CDR1 is SEHNR and CDR2 is FQNEAQ in the germline V gene (reference sequence).

This chain connects TRBV28 to TRBJ2-7; no reliable D call. With 8 bases removed from V and 2 bases from J, the gap between germline ends came to 19 bases. The CDR3 totals 15 residues. Germline values: CDR1 MDHEN, CDR2 SYDVKM. DNA of the CDR3: TGTGCCAGCGGCCCCCGGTACAGTTTGACCTACGAGCAGTACTTC. This gives the protein CASGPRYSLTYEQYF.

This clonotype appeared a few times. The chain's CDR3 is CASSYSIGSPGAYNEQFF. In DNA, the CDR3 is TGTGCCAGCAGTTACTCGATAGGCTCGCCTGGAGCCTACAATGAGCAGTTCTTC. This chain uses TRBV6-2 or TRBV6-3 with TRBJ2-1; unclear D gene. Germline-derived CDR1 and CDR2 are MNHEY and SVGEGT. V shed 0 bases and J shed 2 bases, with 17 bases lying between them. The CDR3 runs to 18 residues.

The chain couples TRBV12-3 or TRBV12-4 to TRBJ1-2; no reliable D call. CDR3 length equals 14 residues. V was cut by 2 bases and J by 0 bases, with 7 bases left in between. The CDR3 is CASSLLATNYGYTF. CDR3 sequence (DNA): TGTGCCAGCAGTTTACTGGCCACTAACTATGGCTACACCTTC.

This chain connects TRBV20-1 to TRBJ2-1, with 8 bases that match TRBD2. The J call is uncertain, as TRBJ2-5 better fits the DNA end. The CDR3 covers 14 residues. CDR1 is DFQATT, CDR2 SNEGSKA, per germline (reference sequence). The CDR3, as DNA: TGCAGTGCTACCGTACTAGCGGTGTCCGGGGCCCAGTACTTC. It specifies CSATVLAVSGAQYF.

This clonotype was observed a few times. V and J are TRBV20-1 and TRBJ1-2; 11 bases fit TRBD1. J gave up 2 bases and V 6 bases, and 5 bases lay outside the gene matches. Germline V gene data show CDR1 as DFQATT and CDR2 as SNEGSKA (reference sequence). The CDR3 spans 14 residues. The DNA of the CDR3 is TGCAGTGCAACCGGGACAGGGGGAAACTATGGCTACACCTTC. Translated, it gives CSATGTGGNYGYTF.

Here the CDR3 reads CASSPRDPRAQYF. The CDR3 bases are TGCGCCAGCAGCCCACGGGACCCCAGGGCCCAGTACTTC. The rearrangement uses TRBV4-1 and TRBJ2-5; possibly TRBD1 or TRBD2 for D (5 bases each). Deletions cut 4 bases from V and 9 bases from J, with 15 bases between. In germline, CDR1 is MGHRA, CDR2 YSYEKL. The CDR3 is 13 amino acids.

This clonotype was counted a few times. CDR3 region: CASSLFDPSGGHRETQYF. The CDR3, as DNA: TGTGCCAGCAGTTTATTCGACCCTAGCGGGGGGCATCGAGAGACCCAGTACTTC. The gene calls are TRBV28 and TRBJ2-5, with 11 bases that match TRBD2. The trim removed 1 base at V and 4 bases at J, leaving 11 bases unmatched. The CDR3 loop spans 18 amino acids. Germline V gene lookup returns CDR1 MDHEN and CDR2 SYDVKM.

V and J are TRBV28 and TRBJ1-1; 8 bases line up with TRBD1. CDR1 is MDHEN and CDR2 is SYDVKM in the germline V gene. The junction had 12 bases not matched to a gene; V was cut back by 10 bases and J by 11 bases. The CDR3 consists of 12 residues. The CDR3 DNA reads TGTGCCACATCTGGACAGGGCCCGTTGGCTTTCTTT. This gives the protein CATSGQGPLAFF.

The gene calls are TRBV5-1 and TRBJ1-6; the D gene is possibly TRBD1 (5 bases). This CDR3 comprises 14 residues. V was pared by 3 bases and J by 6 bases, with 10 bases between. Germline CDR1 SGHRS, CDR2 YFSETQ. CDR3 DNA sequence: TGCGCCAGCAGCTCGGGACGCCCTAATTCACCCCTCCACTTT. Protein: CASSSGRPNSPLHF.

The CDR3 region is CATSAESLYAGLEGETQYF. Here the CDR3 DNA reads TGTGCCACCAGTGCCGAAAGCCTGTACGCCGGCTTAGAAGGAGAGACCCAGTACTTC. The rearrangement joins TRBV24-1 to TRBJ2-5, with D unclear. The CDR3 length is 19 residues. The germline gives CDR1 KGHDR, CDR2 SFDVKD. The V gene lost 5 bases and the J gene lost 4 bases, with 28 bases spanning the gap.

This chain uses TRBV29-1 with TRBJ2-7, with a possible D match to TRBD2 (6 bases). The CDR3 runs to 13 residues. Germline loops: CDR1 SQVTM, CDR2 ANQGSEA. V lost 6 bases, J lost 2 bases, and 14 bases lay in between. Here the CDR3 DNA reads TGCAGCGTGGGCGGGGACGGAGCCTACGAGCAGTACTTC. This encodes CSVGGDGAYEQYF.